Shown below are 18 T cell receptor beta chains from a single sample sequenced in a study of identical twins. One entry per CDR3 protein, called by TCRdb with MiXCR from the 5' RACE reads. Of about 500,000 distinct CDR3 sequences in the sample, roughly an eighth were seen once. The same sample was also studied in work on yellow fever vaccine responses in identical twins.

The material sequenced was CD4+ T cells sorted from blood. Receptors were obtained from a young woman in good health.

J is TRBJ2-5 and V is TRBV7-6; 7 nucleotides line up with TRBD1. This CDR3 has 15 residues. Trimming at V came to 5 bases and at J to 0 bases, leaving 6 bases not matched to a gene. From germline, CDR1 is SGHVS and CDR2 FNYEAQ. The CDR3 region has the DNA TGTGCCAGCAGCCTACAGGGGTGGTACCAAGAGACCCAGTACTTC. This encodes CASSLQGWYQETQYF.

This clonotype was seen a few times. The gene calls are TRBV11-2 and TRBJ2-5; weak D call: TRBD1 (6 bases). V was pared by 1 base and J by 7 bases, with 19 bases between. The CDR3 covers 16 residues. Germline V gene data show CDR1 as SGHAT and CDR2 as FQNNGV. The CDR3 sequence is CASSLGSGTPRGTQYF. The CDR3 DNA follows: TGTGCCAGCAGCTTAGGTTCCGGGACACCGAGGGGGACCCAGTACTTC.

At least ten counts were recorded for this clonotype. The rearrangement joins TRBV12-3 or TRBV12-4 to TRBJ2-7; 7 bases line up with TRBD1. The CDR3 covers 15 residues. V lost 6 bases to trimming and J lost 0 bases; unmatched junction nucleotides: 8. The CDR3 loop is CASRPPGQSSYEQYF. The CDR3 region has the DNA TGTGCCAGCAGACCCCCGGGACAGAGCTCCTACGAGCAGTACTTC.

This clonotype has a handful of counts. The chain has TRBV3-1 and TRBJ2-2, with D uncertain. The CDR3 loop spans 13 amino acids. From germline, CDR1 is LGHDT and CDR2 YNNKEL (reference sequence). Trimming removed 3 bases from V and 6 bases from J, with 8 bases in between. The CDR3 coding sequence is TGTGCCAGCAGCCAGATAGGTTCCGGGGAGCTGTTTTTT. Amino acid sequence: CASSQIGSGELFF.

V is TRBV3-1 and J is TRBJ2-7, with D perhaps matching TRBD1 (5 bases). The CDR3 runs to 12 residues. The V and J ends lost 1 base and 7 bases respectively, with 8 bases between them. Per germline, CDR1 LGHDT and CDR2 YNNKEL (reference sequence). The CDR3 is CASSQGQTEQYF. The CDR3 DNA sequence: TGTGCCAGCAGCCAAGGACAGACTGAGCAGTACTTC.

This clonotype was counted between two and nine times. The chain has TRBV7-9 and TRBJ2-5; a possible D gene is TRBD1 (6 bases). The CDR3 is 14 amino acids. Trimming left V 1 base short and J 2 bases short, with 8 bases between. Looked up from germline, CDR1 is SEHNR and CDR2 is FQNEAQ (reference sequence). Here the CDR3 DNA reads TGTGCCAGCAGCTTAGGGACAGATCAAGAGACCCAGTACTTC. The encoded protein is CASSLGTDQETQYF.

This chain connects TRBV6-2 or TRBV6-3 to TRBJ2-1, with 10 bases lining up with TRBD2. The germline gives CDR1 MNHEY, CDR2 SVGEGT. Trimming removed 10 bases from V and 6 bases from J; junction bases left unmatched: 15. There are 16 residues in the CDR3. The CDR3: CAIRTGGTSVSNEQFF. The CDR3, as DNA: TGTGCCATCAGAACCGGCGGGACTAGCGTATCCAATGAGCAGTTCTTC.

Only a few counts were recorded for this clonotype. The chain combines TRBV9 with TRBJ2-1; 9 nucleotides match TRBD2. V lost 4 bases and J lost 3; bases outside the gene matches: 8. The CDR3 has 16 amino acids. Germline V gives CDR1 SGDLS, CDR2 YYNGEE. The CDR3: CASSTSGSGGYNEQFF. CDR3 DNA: TGTGCCAGCAGCACCTCGGGTAGCGGGGGCTACAATGAGCAGTTCTTC. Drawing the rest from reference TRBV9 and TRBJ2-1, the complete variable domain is DSGVTQTPKHLITATGQRVTLRCSPRSGDLSVYWYQQSLDQGLQFLIQYYNGEERAKGNILERFSAQQFPDLHSELNLSSLELGDSALYFCASSTSGSGGYNEQFFGPGTRLTVL.

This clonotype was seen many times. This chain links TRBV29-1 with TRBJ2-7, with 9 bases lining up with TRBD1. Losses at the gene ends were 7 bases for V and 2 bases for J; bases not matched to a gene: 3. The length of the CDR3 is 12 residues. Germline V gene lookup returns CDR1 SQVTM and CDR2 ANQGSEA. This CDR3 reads CSAGTGPYEQYF. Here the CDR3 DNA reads TGCAGCGCTGGGACAGGGCCCTACGAGCAGTACTTC.

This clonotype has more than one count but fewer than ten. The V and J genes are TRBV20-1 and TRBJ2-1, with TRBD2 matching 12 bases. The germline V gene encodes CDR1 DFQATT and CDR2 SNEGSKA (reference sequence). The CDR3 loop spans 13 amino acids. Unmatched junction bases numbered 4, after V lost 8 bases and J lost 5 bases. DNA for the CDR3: TGCAGTTACGCTAGCGGGGGGGACAATGAGCAGTTCTTC. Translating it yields CSYASGGDNEQFF.

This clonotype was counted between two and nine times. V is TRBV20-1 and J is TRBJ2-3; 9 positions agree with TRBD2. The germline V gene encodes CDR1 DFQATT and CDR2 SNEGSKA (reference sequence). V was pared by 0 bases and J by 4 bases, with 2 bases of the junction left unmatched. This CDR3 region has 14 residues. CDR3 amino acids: CSARDSGSSDTQYF. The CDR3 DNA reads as TGCAGTGCTAGAGATAGCGGGAGTTCAGATACGCAGTATTTT.

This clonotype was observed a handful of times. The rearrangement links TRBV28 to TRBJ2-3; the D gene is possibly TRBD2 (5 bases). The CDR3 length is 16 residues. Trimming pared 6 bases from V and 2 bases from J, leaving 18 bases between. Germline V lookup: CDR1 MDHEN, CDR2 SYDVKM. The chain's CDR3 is CASSSPGKGLTDTQYF. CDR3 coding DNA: TGTGCCAGCAGCTCGCCGGGGAAAGGACTCACAGATACGCAGTATTTT.

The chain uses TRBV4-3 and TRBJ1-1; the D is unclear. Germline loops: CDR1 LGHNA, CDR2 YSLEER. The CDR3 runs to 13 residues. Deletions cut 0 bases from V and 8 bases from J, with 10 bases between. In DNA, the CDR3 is TGCGCCAGCAGCCAAGAATTGGGAATAGAAGCTTTCTTT. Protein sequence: CASSQELGIEAFF.

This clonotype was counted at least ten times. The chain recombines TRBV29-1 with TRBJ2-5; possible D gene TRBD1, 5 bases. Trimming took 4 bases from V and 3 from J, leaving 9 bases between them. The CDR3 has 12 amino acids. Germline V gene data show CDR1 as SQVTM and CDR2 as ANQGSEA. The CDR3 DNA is TGCAGCGTTGGCAGGGTTGAAGAGACCCAGTACTTC. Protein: CSVGRVEETQYF.

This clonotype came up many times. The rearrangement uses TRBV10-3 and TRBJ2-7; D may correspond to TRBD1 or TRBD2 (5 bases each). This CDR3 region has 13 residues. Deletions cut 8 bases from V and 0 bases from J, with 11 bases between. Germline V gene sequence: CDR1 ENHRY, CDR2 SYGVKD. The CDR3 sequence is CAISGAGSYEQYF. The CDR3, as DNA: TGTGCCATCTCCGGGGCGGGCTCCTACGAGCAGTACTTC.

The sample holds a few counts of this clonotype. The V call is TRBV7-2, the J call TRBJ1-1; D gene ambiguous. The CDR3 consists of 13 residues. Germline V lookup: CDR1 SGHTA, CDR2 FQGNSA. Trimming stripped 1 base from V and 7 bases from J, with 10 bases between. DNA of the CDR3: TGTGCCAGCAGCTTAGTTACGTACATTGAAGCTTTCTTT. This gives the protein CASSLVTYIEAFF.

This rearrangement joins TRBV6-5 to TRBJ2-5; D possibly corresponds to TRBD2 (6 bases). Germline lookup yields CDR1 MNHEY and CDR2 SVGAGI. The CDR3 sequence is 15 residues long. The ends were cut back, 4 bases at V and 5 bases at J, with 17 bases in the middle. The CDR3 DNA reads TGTGCCAGCAGTTCCAGCCCGGGGGTGGGGGAGACCCAGTACTTC. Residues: CASSSSPGVGETQYF.

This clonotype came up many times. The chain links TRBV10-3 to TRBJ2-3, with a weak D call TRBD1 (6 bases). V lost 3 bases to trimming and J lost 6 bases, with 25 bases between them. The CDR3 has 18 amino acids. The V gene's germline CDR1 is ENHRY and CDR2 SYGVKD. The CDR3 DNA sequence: TGTGCCATCAGTGAACCCCCCGCCAGGAGAGGGGGATCGGATACGCAGTATTTT. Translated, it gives CAISEPPARRGGSDTQYF.